Below are 10 T cell receptor beta chains sequenced from a single sample in a study of siplizumab effects on memory and regulatory T cells. Using immunoSEQ multiplex PCR, the repertoire was profiled, and TCRdb retains in-frame clones only, with some absent. The sample lists 90,000 to 95,000 clones; roughly 93% were seen once. Sequenced sample: CD8+ T cells sorted from blood. These receptors were taken from a human donor in good health.

The chain employs TRBV9 and TRBJ2-1; D might be TRBD2 (5 bases). Germline lookup yields CDR1 SGDLS and CDR2 YYNGEE. The CDR3 is 15 amino acids. V was clipped by 2 bases and J by 0 bases, with 9 bases between them. The chain's CDR3 is CASSVIGSSYNEQFF. For the CDR3, the DNA is TGTGCCAGCAGCGTGATAGGGAGCTCCTACAATGAGCAGTTCTTC.

This chain links TRBV5-6 with TRBJ2-7; a possible D gene is TRBD2 (6 bases). CDR3 length equals 13 residues. Germline V CDR1 and CDR2: SGHDT, YYEEEE. V lost 4 bases and J 2 bases, leaving 10 bases between the germline ends. CDR3 sequence: CASSAGSTYEQYF. The CDR3, as DNA: TGTGCCAGCAGCGCCGGGAGCACCTACGAGCAGTACTTC.

The chain recombines TRBV7-6 with TRBJ1-5; D unresolved. Germline loops: CDR1 SGHVS, CDR2 FNYEAQ. Deletions cut 5 bases from V and 15 bases from J, with 20 bases between. The CDR3 consists of 13 residues. Here the CDR3 reads CASSPAEEAGLHF. CDR3 sequence (DNA): TGTGCCAGCAGCCCCGCAGAGGAGGCGGGGTTGCATTTT.

This clone showed up just a few times. The rearrangement joins TRBV9 to TRBJ1-1; D possibly corresponds to TRBD1 (5 bases). This CDR3 is built from 16 residues. From germline, CDR1 is SGDLS and CDR2 YYNGEE. V was shortened by 3 bases and J by 1 base, with 16 bases between the two germline ends. The CDR3 loop is CASSASYRPANTEAFF. The CDR3 DNA reads as TGTGCCAGCAGCGCCTCATACAGGCCAGCGAACACTGAAGCTTTCTTT.

The V call is TRBV7-9, the J call TRBJ2-1; a possible D gene is TRBD1 (5 bases). In germline, CDR1 is SEHNR, CDR2 FQNEAQ (reference sequence). Trimming took off 2 bases at V and 8 bases at J, with 10 bases between the two ends. The CDR3 spans 13 residues. CDR3 in amino acids: CASSLLGVDEQFF. In nucleotides, the CDR3 is TGTGCCAGCAGCTTATTAGGGGTAGATGAGCAGTTCTTC.

The chain combines TRBV19 with TRBJ2-7; D may be TRBD1 (6 bases). The CDR3 has 15 amino acids. CDR1 and CDR2 (germline): LNHDA, SQIVND (reference sequence). V was cut by 1 base and J by 0 bases, with 10 bases left in between. This CDR3 reads CASSIGTGNSYEQYF. The CDR3 coding sequence is TGTGCCAGTAGTATAGGTACAGGGAACTCCTACGAGCAGTACTTC.

The CDR3 is CASSFSPDTQYF. CDR3 coding DNA: TGCGCCAGCAGCTTCTCGCCAGATACGCAGTATTTT. This sequence joins TRBV5-1 and TRBJ2-3; D unclear. The V gene lost 2 bases and the J gene lost 4 bases, with 5 bases spanning the gap. CDR1 is SGHRS and CDR2 is YFSETQ in the germline V gene. CDR3 length: 12 amino acids.

The V and J genes are TRBV4-1 and TRBJ2-5, with 8 bases aligning to TRBD2. V lost 2 bases to trimming and J lost 5 bases; unmatched junction nucleotides: 7. Germline V gene lookup returns CDR1 MGHRA and CDR2 YSYEKL. CDR3 length: 15 amino acids. The CDR3 loop is CASSQRPGLVETQYF. Here the CDR3 DNA reads TGCGCCAGCAGCCAACGACCGGGACTAGTGGAGACCCAGTACTTC.

The chain is built from TRBV6-4 and TRBJ2-3, with a weak D call TRBD2 (5 bases). Germline loops: CDR1 MRHNA, CDR2 SNTAGT. CDR3 length equals 14 residues. V was pared by 5 bases and J by 2 bases, with 11 bases between. For the CDR3, the DNA is TGTGCCAGCAGTCTTGGGAGCCACACAGATACGCAGTATTTT. This translates into CASSLGSHTDTQYF.

In DNA, the CDR3 is TGTGCCAGCAGCTCCAGAACGAACACTGAAGCTTTCTTT. Translated: CASSSRTNTEAFF. The V gene is TRBV13, the J gene TRBJ1-1; D is unresolved. The germline CDR1 and CDR2 sequences are PRHDT and FYEKMQ (reference sequence). Trimming stripped 4 bases from V and 1 base from J, with 7 bases between. CDR3 length equals 13 residues.